This T cell receptor beta chain was recovered during a study of OX40 agonist ivuxolimab in advanced cancers. Study-level information: Checkpoint inhibitors had been given previously to under 50% of patients. Three patients, one with hepatocellular carcinoma and two with cutaneous melanoma, responded partially.

Study results and caveats: Expanded clones were, on average, more numerous in CD8+ T cells than in CD4+.

A remark on this clone: Antigen specificity is unknown.

Produced via immunoSEQ multiplex PCR; TCRdb's table is partial and in-frame only. Here the sample spans over 60,000 clones, 75% to 90% being singletons. This CDR3 is built from 13 residues. V gave up 5 bases and J gave up 2 bases; unmatched junction bases: 3. CDR1 and CDR2 (germline): GTSNPN, SVGIG (reference sequence). This sequence originates from an adult with an advanced solid tumor such as melanoma, head and neck, liver or kidney cancer. V gene TRBV30 combines with J gene TRBJ1-1; TRBD1 matches at 9 bases. This sample comprised CD4+ or CD8+ T cells sorted from blood, obtained in a trial of the OX40 agonist ivuxolimab. CDR3 coding DNA: TGTGCCTGGGAGACAGGGGGTAACACTGAAGCTTTCTTT. This sequence encodes CAWETGGNTEAFF.